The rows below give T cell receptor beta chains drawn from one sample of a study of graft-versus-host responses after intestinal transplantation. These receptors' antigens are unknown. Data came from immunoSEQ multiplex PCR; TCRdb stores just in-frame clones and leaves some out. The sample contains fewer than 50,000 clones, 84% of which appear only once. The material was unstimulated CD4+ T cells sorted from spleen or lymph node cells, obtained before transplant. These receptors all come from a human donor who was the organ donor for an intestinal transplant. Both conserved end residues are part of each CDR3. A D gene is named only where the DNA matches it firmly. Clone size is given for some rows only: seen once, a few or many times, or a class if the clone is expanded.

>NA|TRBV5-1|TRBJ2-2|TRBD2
CASSAAGLANTGELFF
TGCGCCAGCAGCGCGGCGGGACTAGCGAACACCGGGGAGCTGTTTTTT
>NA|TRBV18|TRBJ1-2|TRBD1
CASSPVQGYYGYTF
TGTGCCAGCTCACCCGTACAGGGGTACTATGGCTACACCTTC
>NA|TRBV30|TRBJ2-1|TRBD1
CAWSRRGRGEQFF
TGTGCCTGGAGTCGCAGGGGGCGTGGAGAGCAGTTCTTC
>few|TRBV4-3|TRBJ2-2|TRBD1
CASSQEGTGANTGELFF
TGCGCCAGCAGCCAAGAGGGGACAGGGGCGAACACCGGGGAGCTGTTTTTT
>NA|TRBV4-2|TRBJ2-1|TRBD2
CASSPRLGGRAPNEQFF
TGTGCCAGCAGCCCGAGGTTGGGGGGGAGGGCTCCTAATGAGCAGTTCTTC
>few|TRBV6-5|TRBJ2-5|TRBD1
CASTNRGQVETQYF
TGTGCCAGCACTAACAGGGGGCAGGTGGAGACCCAGTACTTC
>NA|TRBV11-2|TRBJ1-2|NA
CASSLSGGYGYTF
TGTGCCAGCAGCTTATCCGGCGGCTATGGCTACACCTTC
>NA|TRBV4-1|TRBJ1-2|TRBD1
CASSQEGNRGRGYTF
TGCGCCAGCAGCCAAGAAGGGAACAGGGGGCGAGGCTACACCTTC
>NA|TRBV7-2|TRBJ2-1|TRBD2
CASSFRTSGYNEQFF
TGTGCCAGCAGCTTTAGGACTAGCGGATACAATGAGCAGTTCTTC
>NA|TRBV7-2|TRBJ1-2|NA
CASSLVDKGSGYTF
TGTGCCAGCAGCTTAGTGGACAAAGGGAGCGGCTACACCTTC
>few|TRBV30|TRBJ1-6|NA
CAWTYNSPLHF
TGTGCCTGGACATATAATTCACCCCTCCACTTT
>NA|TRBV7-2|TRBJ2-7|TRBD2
CASSLARGTSGRVMYEQYF
TGTGCCAGCAGCTTAGCGCGAGGGACTAGCGGGAGGGTAATGTACGAGCAGTACTTC
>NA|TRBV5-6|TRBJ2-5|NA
CASSLGLDHQETQYF
TGTGCCAGCAGCTTGGGACTAGACCACCAAGAGACCCAGTACTTC
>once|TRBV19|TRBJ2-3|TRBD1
CASRDRGSDTQYF
TGTGCCAGCCGGGACAGAGGATCAGATACGCAGTATTTT
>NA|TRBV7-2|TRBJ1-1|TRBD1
CASSFRQGVLNTEAFF
TGTGCCAGCAGCTTCCGACAGGGGGTATTGAACACTGAAGCTTTCTTT
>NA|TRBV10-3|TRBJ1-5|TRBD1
CAISRTGYNQPQHF
TGTGCCATCAGCAGGACAGGGTACAATCAGCCCCAGCATTTT
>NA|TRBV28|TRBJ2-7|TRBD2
CASSHRLAGTYEQYF
TGTGCCAGCAGTCACCGACTAGCGGGTACCTACGAGCAGTACTTC
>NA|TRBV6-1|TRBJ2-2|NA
CASQNRVGELFF
TGTGCCAGCCAGAATAGGGTCGGGGAGCTGTTTTTT
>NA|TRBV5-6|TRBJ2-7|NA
CASSYSHIPSYEQYF
TGTGCCAGCAGTTATTCTCACATACCCTCCTACGAGCAGTACTTC
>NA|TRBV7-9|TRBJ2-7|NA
CASSLHREGYEQYF
TGTGCCAGCAGCTTACACAGGGAAGGCTACGAGCAGTACTTC
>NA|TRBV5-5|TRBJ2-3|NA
CASSLYEISTDTQYF
TGTGCCAGCAGCTTGTACGAAATCAGCACAGATACGCAGTATTTT
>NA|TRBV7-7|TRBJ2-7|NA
CASSLAPEQGEQYF
TGTGCCAGCAGCTTAGCGCCCGAACAGGGCGAGCAGTACTTC
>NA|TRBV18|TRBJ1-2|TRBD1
CASSPQGVNYGYTF
TGTGCCAGCTCACCCCAGGGGGTTAACTATGGCTACACCTTC
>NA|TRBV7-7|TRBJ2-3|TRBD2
CASSPRTSGRGSTDTQYF
TGTGCCAGCAGCCCCCGGACTAGCGGGAGGGGGAGCACAGATACGCAGTATTTT
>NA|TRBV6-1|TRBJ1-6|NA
CASSYNSPLHF
TGTGCCAGCAGTTACAATTCACCCCTCCACTTT
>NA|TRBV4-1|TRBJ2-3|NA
CASSQDVSTDTQYF
TGCGCCAGCAGCCAAGATGTTAGCACAGATACGCAGTATTTT
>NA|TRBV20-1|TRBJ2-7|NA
CSAIYEQYF
TGCAGTGCTATCTACGAGCAGTACTTC
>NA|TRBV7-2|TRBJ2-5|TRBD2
CASSLAGGGVKETQYF
TGTGCCAGCAGCTTAGCAGGCGGGGGGGTTAAAGAGACCCAGTACTTC
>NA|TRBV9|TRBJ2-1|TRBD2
CASSERDYLSYNEQFF
TGTGCCAGCAGCGAACGGGACTACCTCTCCTACAATGAGCAGTTCTTC
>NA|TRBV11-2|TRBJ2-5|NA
CASSTAETQYF
TGTGCCAGCAGCACCGCAGAGACCCAGTACTTC
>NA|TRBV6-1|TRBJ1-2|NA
CASSELVYGYTF
TGTGCCAGCAGTGAGTTAGTCTATGGCTACACCTTC
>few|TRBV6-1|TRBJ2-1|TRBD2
CASSVSGRANEQFF
TGTGCCAGCAGTGTAAGCGGGAGGGCCAATGAGCAGTTCTTC
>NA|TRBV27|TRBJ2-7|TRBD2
CASIRLAGRDEQYF
TGTGCCAGCATACGACTAGCGGGAAGGGACGAGCAGTACTTC
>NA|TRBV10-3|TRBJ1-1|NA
CAITPGGLSTEAFF
TGTGCCATCACCCCGGGAGGGTTGAGCACTGAAGCTTTCTTT
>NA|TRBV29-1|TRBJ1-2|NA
CSAPTTPYYGYTF
TGCAGCGCCCCTACGACCCCATACTATGGCTACACCTTC
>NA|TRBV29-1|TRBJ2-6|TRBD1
CSVTLGGAGANVLTF
TGCAGCGTTACACTAGGGGGCGCCGGGGCCAACGTCCTGACTTTC
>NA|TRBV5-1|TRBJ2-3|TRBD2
CASSKGVASGTSTDTQYF
TGCGCCAGCAGCAAGGGCGTGGCTAGCGGGACTAGCACAGATACGCAGTATTTT
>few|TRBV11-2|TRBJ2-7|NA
CASSEDHEQYF
TGTGCCAGCAGCGAAGATCACGAGCAGTACTTC
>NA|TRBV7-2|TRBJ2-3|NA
CASSPPGAGDTQYF
TGTGCCAGCAGCCCCCCGGGGGCCGGAGATACGCAGTATTTT
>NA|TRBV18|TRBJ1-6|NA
CASSPSMVGGMDSPLHF
TGTGCCAGCTCACCATCTATGGTTGGAGGGATGGATTCACCCCTCCACTTT
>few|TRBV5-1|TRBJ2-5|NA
CASSERTLQETQYF
TGCGCCAGCAGCGAGAGGACTCTCCAAGAGACCCAGTACTTC
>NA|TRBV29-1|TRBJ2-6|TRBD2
CSVRNGGSGANVLTF
TGCAGCGTCAGGAACGGGGGGAGTGGGGCCAACGTCCTGACTTTC
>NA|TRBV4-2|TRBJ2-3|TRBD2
CASSQFGGGQVDTQYF
TGTGCCAGCAGCCAATTTGGGGGAGGGCAGGTAGATACGCAGTATTTT
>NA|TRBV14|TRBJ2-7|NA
CASSQGDRRYTYEQYF
TGTGCCAGCAGCCAAGGCGACCGGAGGTACACCTACGAGCAGTACTTC
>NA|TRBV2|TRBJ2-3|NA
CASSGQGGSTDTQYF
TGTGCCAGCAGTGGCCAGGGGGGAAGCACAGATACGCAGTATTTT
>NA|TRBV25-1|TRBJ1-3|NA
CASSESRNTIYF
TGTGCCAGCAGTGAATCCAGAAACACCATATATTTT
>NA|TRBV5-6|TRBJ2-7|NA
CASSLGQPIYEQYF
TGTGCCAGCAGCTTGGGACAGCCAATCTACGAGCAGTACTTC
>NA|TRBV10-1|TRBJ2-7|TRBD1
CASSEGTGYEQYF
TGCGCCAGCAGTGAGGGGACAGGGTACGAGCAGTACTTC
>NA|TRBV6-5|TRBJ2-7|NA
CASSYTIASEQYF
TGTGCCAGCAGTTACACCATAGCTTCCGAGCAGTACTTC
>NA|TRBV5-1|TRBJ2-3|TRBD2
CASSLVLAGNTDTQYF
TGCGCCAGCAGCTTGGTTCTAGCGGGGAACACAGATACGCAGTATTTT
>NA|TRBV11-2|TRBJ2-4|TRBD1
CASSETGIWPKNIQYF
TGTGCCAGCAGCGAGACAGGGATATGGCCCAAAAACATTCAGTACTTC
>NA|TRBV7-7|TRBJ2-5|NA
CASSLQGQETQYF
TGTGCCAGCAGCTTACAGGGGCAAGAGACCCAGTACTTC
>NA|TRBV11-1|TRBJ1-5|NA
CASSLWWDQPQHF
TGTGCCAGCAGCTTATGGTGGGATCAGCCCCAGCATTTT
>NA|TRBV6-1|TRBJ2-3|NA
CASRNTLSSTDTQYF
TGTGCCAGCAGGAATACCCTCTCTAGCACAGATACGCAGTATTTT
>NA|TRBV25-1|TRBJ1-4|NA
CASSETPINEKLFF
TGTGCCAGCAGTGAAACACCAATCAATGAAAAACTGTTTTTT